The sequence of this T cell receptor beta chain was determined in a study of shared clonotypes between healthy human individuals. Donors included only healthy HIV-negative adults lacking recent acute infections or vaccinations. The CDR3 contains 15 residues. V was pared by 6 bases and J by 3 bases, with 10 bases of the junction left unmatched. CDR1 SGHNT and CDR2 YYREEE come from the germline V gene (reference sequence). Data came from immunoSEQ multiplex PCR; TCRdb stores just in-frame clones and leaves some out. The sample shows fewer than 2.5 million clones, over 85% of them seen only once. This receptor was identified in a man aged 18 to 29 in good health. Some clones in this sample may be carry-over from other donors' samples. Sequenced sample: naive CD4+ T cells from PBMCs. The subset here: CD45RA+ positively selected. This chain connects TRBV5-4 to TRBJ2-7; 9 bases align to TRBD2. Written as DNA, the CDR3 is TGTGCCAGCACCAAGGGCCCAGCGGGAGGCTACGAGCAGTACTTC. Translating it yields CASTKGPAGGYEQYF.